The entry below describes one T cell receptor (beta chain). This entry is derived from a study of blood T cell repertoires in COVID-19. The overall study: Acute and convalescent COVID-19 specimens originated in the United States, Italy and Spain.

With 6 bases clipped from V and 5 bases from J, the junction kept 13 bases outside the gene matches. The CDR3 is 17 amino acids. Germline lookup yields CDR1 SNHLY and CDR2 FYNNEI. This table comes from immunoSEQ multiplex PCR, and its TCRdb copy is limited to in-frame clones, with some not included. Found here are about 240,000 clones, approximately 84% of them singletons; the top ten hold 3.3%. Participants came from some 23 US areas, aged roughly 18 to 89 years. The clonotype originates from a woman aged 40-49 years with acute COVID-19. Sequencing was done on a sample of PBMCs or T cells enriched from blood (not recorded which). J is TRBJ1-5 and V is TRBV2; 10 bases line up with TRBD1. The CDR3 here is CASSGPPGTGAHQPQHF. CDR3 DNA: TGTGCCAGCAGCGGTCCTCCCGGGACAGGGGCTCATCAGCCCCAGCATTTT. The full variable domain, completed using reference TRBV2 and TRBJ1-5, is EPEVTQTPSHQVTQMGQEVILRCVPISNHLYFYWYRQILGQKVEFLVSFYNNEISEKSEIFDDQFSVERPDGSNFTLKIRSTKLEDSAMYFCASSGPPGTGAHQPQHFGDGTRLSIL.